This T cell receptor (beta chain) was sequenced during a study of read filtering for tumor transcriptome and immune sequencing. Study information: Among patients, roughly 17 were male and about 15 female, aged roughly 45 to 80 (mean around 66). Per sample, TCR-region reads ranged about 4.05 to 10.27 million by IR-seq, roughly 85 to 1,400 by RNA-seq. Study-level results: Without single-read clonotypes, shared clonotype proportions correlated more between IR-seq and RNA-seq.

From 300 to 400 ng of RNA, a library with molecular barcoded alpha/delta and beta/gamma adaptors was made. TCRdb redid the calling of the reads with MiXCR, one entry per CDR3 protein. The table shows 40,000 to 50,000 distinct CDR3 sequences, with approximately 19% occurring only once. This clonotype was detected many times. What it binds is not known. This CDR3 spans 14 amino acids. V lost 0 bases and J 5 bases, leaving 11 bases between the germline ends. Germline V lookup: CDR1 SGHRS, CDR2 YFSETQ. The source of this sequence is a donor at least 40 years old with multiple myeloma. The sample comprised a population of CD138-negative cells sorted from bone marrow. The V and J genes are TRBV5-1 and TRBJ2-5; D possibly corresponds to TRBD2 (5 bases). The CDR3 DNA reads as TGCGCCAGCAGCTTGGAATCCGGGAAGGAGACCCAGTACTTC. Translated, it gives CASSLESGKETQYF.